This T cell receptor (beta chain) was identified in a study of STAT5B mutations in CD4+ large granular lymphocyte leukemia. Study in general: Among healthy controls, a particular HLA allele went with more CDR3 'QG' motifs. Whole-study findings and limits: TRBV06-family usage was enriched in top patient clones (8/27) versus controls (2/35). Main leukemic clonotypes were patient-specific, but roughly 26% appeared at low frequency elsewhere. CD4-sorted patient repertoires seemed more clonal than healthy CD4+ repertoires.

Measured with immunoSEQ multiplex PCR; TCRdb has only the in-frame clones, and not every one. The data show tens of thousands of clones, about 85% seen once. This clone was seen only once. Its cognate antigen is unknown. This CDR3 region has 15 residues. Trimming removed 4 bases from V and 2 bases from J, with 14 bases in between. Germline V gene data show CDR1 as MNHEY and CDR2 as SVGAGI. J is TRBJ1-1 and V is TRBV6-5; D remains ambiguous. This sequence originates from a human donor in good health. Material: CD4+ T cells from blood buffy coats. The chain's CDR3 is CASSSRGKENTEAFF. In nucleotides, the CDR3 is TGTGCCAGCAGTTCACGTGGGAAGGAAAACACTGAAGCTTTCTTT.